This entry is about one TCR beta chain. This clone was recorded only once. Its antigen is currently not known. One base away there is no much larger clone; base qualities are not given. The data were taken from a study of blood T cell repertoires in COVID-19 (dated by TCRdb to about 2020). As for the study more broadly: Samples from collaborators originated in the United States, Italy and Spain and spanned both the acute and convalescent phases of COVID-19. The material from the prospective study consisted of cDNA or gDNA derived from T cells, B-cell-depleted T cells, or PBMCs. Deeply sampled blood TCRbeta repertoires from subjects exposed to, actively infected with, or recovered from COVID-19 were included in the dataset. The repertoires were made available in a free public database intended to serve as a resource for research on the immune response to SARS-CoV-2. The samples were drawn from the first 160 participants of the ongoing ImmuneRACE study and from over a thousand subjects provided by 6 global collaborators. A de-identified subject ID, COVID-19 status, age in years and sex were almost always included in the sample metadata. HLA class I and class II types, where available, came from metadata supplied by the sample provider rather than from assay-based typing.

The paper as a whole reports these results and caveats: The quantity of clinical and demographic metadata differed by source and by participant and was supplied without curation.

In Seattle, one collaborating source enrolled patients while the infection was active and tracked those patients longitudinally over the course of disease. The collaborating institutions used their own protocols to collect whole blood in K2EDTA tubes. Collaborator samples were shipped for TCRbeta analysis as frozen whole blood, isolated PBMCs, or DNA extracted from either sample type. TCRbeta CDR3 regions were amplified from genomic DNA using the immunoSEQ Assay, a bias-controlled multiplex PCR. Turning to the authors' computational methods: The number of nucleated cells in each sample was estimated by amplification of reference gene primers within the assay. Sequence reads were collapsed and filtered to measure the absolute abundance of every unique TCRbeta CDR3 rearrangement. For each sample, productive Simpson clonality was calculated as the square root of Simpson's diversity index across productive rearrangements. TCRdb retrieved this table from immuneACCESS and kept in-frame rearrangements only. Not all clones are present; in checked studies, unresolved V genes account for under half, and no reason is known for the remainder. The D gene and trimming were derived from the DNA, and the V and J assignments and clone size from that table. Here the sample has 300,000 to 450,000 clones; roughly nine tenths occur a single time. The top ten clonotypes cover approximately 4.1% of the sample.

Via the germline V gene (reference sequence), CDR1 is SEHNR and CDR2 FQNEAQ. V is cut back by 1 base and J by 6 bases, with 8 bases in the junction unmatched. The CDR3 runs 15 amino acids, cysteine and phenylalanine included. Only the CDR3 DNA stays, 45 bases, in frame from base 1. The sequence joins TRBV7-9 to TRBJ1-2; 7 junctional bases match TRBD1. This sequence was found in a woman aged 60-75 years with COVID-19, enrolled during active disease. The specimen was peripheral blood. The nucleotide sequence reads TGTGCCAGCAGCTTAGAGTTTCACAGGGGAGATGGCTACACCTTC. Translated, it reads CASSLEFHRGDGYTF.